This TCR beta chain was found in a study of shared clonotypes between healthy human individuals. Study context: The donor pool was made up of a couple of women and a few men aged 18 to 49.

Running of the assay took place at deep level. Data came from immunoSEQ multiplex PCR; TCRdb stores just in-frame clones and leaves some out. The top ten hold around 2% of the sample, which has 550,000 to 700,000 clones, around three quarters seen once. As regards this clone: Its specificity is not known.

Trimming removed 6 bases at V and 4 bases at J, with 17 bases between. The CDR3 runs to 15 residues. Germline CDR1 SGHRS, CDR2 YFSETQ. Study-wide results and caveats: Clonotype sharing among donors likely depends on sequencing depth. Generation of non-shared clonotypes was less probable than generation of clonotypes shared by all four donors.

The sequence came from a woman in her 30s in good health. Sequencing input: memory CD4+ T cells sorted from blood. The subset was: CD45RA-negative fraction. This chain joins TRBV5-1 and TRBJ2-1, with a tentative D call TRBD2 (5 bases). The CDR3 sequence is CASNQDSAVYNEQFF. CDR3 nucleotide sequence: TGCGCCAGCAACCAGGACTCGGCAGTATACAATGAGCAGTTCTTC.